This T cell receptor beta chain appears in the sequencing data of a study of cytomegalovirus exposure and HLA in healthy donors. The primer mix had 60 Vbeta and 13 Jbeta primers. Produced via immunoSEQ multiplex PCR; TCRdb's table is partial and in-frame only. Of around 180,000 clones in the sample, roughly 74% are singletons; the top ten hold around 6.1%. This clone was counted between two and nine times. The CDR3 totals 14 residues. CDR1 is SGDLS and CDR2 is YYNGEE in the germline V gene. Trimming removed 0 bases at V and 1 base at J, with 7 bases between. The sequence was obtained from a woman in her thirties in good health and CMV-seropositive. The V and J genes are TRBV9 and TRBJ1-1; D gene unclear. Sequenced sample: PBMCs. The CDR3 bases are TGTGCCAGCAGCGTAGTAGGAGGGAACACTGAAGCTTTCTTT. It translates to CASSVVGGNTEAFF.